This TCR beta chain was observed in a study of blood T cell repertoires in COVID-19. As concerns this clone: This CDR3 is also generated by other DNA sequences in the sample.

CDR3 size: 15 residues. V shed 0 bases and J 2 bases; nucleotides not matched to a gene: 2. Per germline, CDR1 SGDLS and CDR2 YYNGEE. Per the original data handling: Amplifying reference gene primers gave estimates of nucleated cell counts. Profiling relied on immunoSEQ multiplex PCR, and the TCRdb table lists in-frame clones only, not all of them. Clone size and V and J calls were adopted from that table, with D and trimming inferred from the DNA. The sample has under 200,000 clones; about 87% are singletons. The chain recombines TRBV9 with TRBJ2-1; 7 bases agree with TRBD2. The TCR comes from a man aged 55 to 70 with acute or convalescent COVID-19. The sequencing sample was made of peripheral blood. The CDR3 DNA is TGTGCCAGCAGCGTAGCCAGCGGGGCCTACAATGAGCAGTTCTTC. Translation gives CASSVASGAYNEQFF.